Listed below are T cell receptor beta chains from one sample, sequenced in a study of CD8+CD57+ T cells in acquired aplastic anemia. One entry per CDR3 protein, called by TCRdb with MiXCR from the reads. The sample consists of hundreds of thousands of distinct CDR3 sequences, around a third of them appearing once. The sample consisted of sorted CD4+, CD8+, or CD8+CD57+ T cells (not recorded which) from PBMCs. These receptor sequences come from a human donor with aplastic anemia. The conserved cysteine and the conserved F or W are not part of the CDR3 here. Some rows have no size entry. The others give once, few or many, or a class for an expanded clone.

V,J,size,CDR3
TRBV20-1,TRBJ1-1,many,SASTNTEAF
TRBV9,TRBJ2-3,NA,ASSAAISTDTQY
TRBV14,TRBJ1-1,few,ASSEMRNRDRGNTEAF
TRBV11-2,TRBJ1-2,many,ASSLVLSSRIGYGYT
TRBV20-1,TRBJ2-7,NA,SRLAGRNEQY
TRBV10-3,TRBJ2-7,NA,AIEDWDSYEQY
TRBV2,TRBJ1-1,many,ASSDRGENRNF
TRBV4-2,TRBJ2-7,few,ASSQDASGGSYEQY
TRBV2,TRBJ1-6,many,ASVRGASPLH
TRBV25-1,TRBJ2-2,many,ASSESATEYTGELF
TRBV20-1,TRBJ1-3,many,SAHRSGGGNTIY
TRBV19,TRBJ1-3,NA,PSNFRGLSGNTIY
TRBV7-8,TRBJ2-7,many,ASSLPGLAGEY
TRBV7-9,TRBJ1-5,many,ASSFGSGGNQPQH
TRBV2,TRBJ1-1,once,ASSWGQWWDTEAF
TRBV10-1,TRBJ2-3,many,ASSSGPGADTQY
TRBV12-3/TRBV12-4,TRBJ1-3,few,ASSRATDTIY
TRBV19,TRBJ2-7,many,ASSGTGYYEQY
TRBV12-3/TRBV12-4,TRBJ2-7,once,ASSFSGGYPYEQY
TRBV5-6,TRBJ1-2,NA,ASSGNRGFGGYT
TRBV20-1,TRBJ2-6,few,SVPGGASSGANVLT
TRBV7-2,TRBJ2-5,NA,ASSLGQAQETQY
TRBV10-1,TRBJ1-4,many,ASSPGLTGEKLF
TRBV7-3,TRBJ1-2,NA,ASSLAGYSDGYT
TRBV3-1,TRBJ1-2,NA,ASGRQGYGYT